Listed below are T cell receptor beta chains from one sample, sequenced in a study of blood T cell repertoires in COVID-19. Sequenced by immunoSEQ multiplex PCR; TCRdb stores in-frame clones only, minus some. The sample has under 150,000 clones, around 80% seen once; the top ten hold about 2%. Input material: peripheral blood. The receptors come from a man aged 70-80 years with acute or convalescent COVID-19. Both conserved end residues are part of each CDR3. The D gene is left open where the match is weak. Expanded clones are given a class, and other clones once, few, many or no size at all.

v_gene	abundance	d_gene	j_gene	CDR3aa	CDR3nt
TRBV15	.	.	TRBJ1-2	CATSRGTDYGYTF	TGTGCCACCAGCAGAGGGACAGACTATGGCTACACCTTC
TRBV28	.	TRBD2	TRBJ2-1	CASSPVGGASYNEQFF	TGTGCCAGCAGTCCGGTCGGGGGGGCATCCTACAATGAGCAGTTCTTC
TRBV18	.	TRBD1	TRBJ2-7	CASSPSGTGGVEQYF	TGTGCCAGCTCACCCTCCGGGACAGGGGGCGTGGAGCAGTACTTC
TRBV6-4	.	TRBD1	TRBJ2-2	CASNGQGPPGELFF	TGTGCCAGCAACGGACAGGGTCCCCCCGGGGAGCTGTTTTTT
TRBV9	.	TRBD1	TRBJ2-6	CASSPGQARSSGANVLTF	TGTGCCAGCAGCCCCGGACAGGCCCGGAGCTCTGGGGCCAACGTCCTGACTTTC
TRBV2	.	TRBD1	TRBJ1-2	CASSSGYRGPRIYTF	TGTGCCAGCAGTTCCGGTTACAGGGGGCCTCGGATCTACACCTTC
TRBV14	.	.	TRBJ1-3	CASSPLQGNTIYF	TGTGCCAGCAGCCCATTACAGGGAAACACCATATATTTT
TRBV9	once	.	TRBJ1-3	CASSAPAGNTIYF	TGTGCCAGCAGCGCGCCAGCGGGAAACACCATATATTTT
TRBV12-3/TRBV12-4	.	.	TRBJ1-5	CASSLADDQPQHF	TGTGCCAGCAGTTTGGCCGATGATCAGCCCCAGCATTTT
TRBV28	few	.	TRBJ1-3	CASSLRGTRGNTIYF	TGTGCCAGCAGTTTAAGAGGGACAAGAGGAAACACCATATATTTT
TRBV4-1	few	.	TRBJ1-2	CASSPGGGANNYGYTF	TGCGCCAGCAGCCCCGGCGGGGGGGCGAACAACTATGGCTACACCTTC
TRBV3-1/TRBV3-2	.	TRBD1	TRBJ2-1	CASSIRTGTLNEQFF	TGTGCCAGCAGCATTCGGACAGGGACCCTCAACGAGCAGTTCTTC
TRBV4-2	.	TRBD1	TRBJ1-4	CASSQAGGQPEKLFF	TGTGCCAGCAGCCAAGCCGGGGGACAGCCTGAAAAACTGTTTTTT
TRBV19	.	.	TRBJ1-2	CASSFGENNYGYTF	TGTGCCAGTAGTTTCGGGGAGAATAACTATGGCTACACCTTC
TRBV25-1	few	TRBD1	TRBJ2-3	CASGDGTGYTSTDTQYF	TGTGCCAGCGGTGACGGGACAGGGTATACGAGCACAGATACGCAGTATTTT
TRBV7-2	.	.	TRBJ2-4	CASSLGGSGKNIQYF	TGTGCCAGCAGCTTGGGTGGGAGTGGCAAAAACATTCAGTACTTC
TRBV6-5	.	.	TRBJ2-7	CASSYAGYEQYF	TGTGCCAGCAGTTACGCAGGGTACGAGCAGTACTTC
TRBV3-1/TRBV3-2	once	.	TRBJ1-2	CASRLDSNYGYTF	TGTGCCAGCAGACTCGACAGTAATTATGGCTACACCTTC
TRBV7-2	.	.	TRBJ1-5	CASSRDRNQPQHF	TGTGCCAGCAGCCGTGACAGGAATCAGCCCCAGCATTTT
TRBV7-8	.	.	TRBJ2-7	CASSLRRVGTYEQYF	TGTGCCAGCAGCCTCCGACGGGTGGGTACCTACGAGCAGTACTTC
TRBV4-2	once	TRBD1	TRBJ1-2	CASSQATGTGRYGYTF	TGTGCCAGCAGCCAGGCTACCGGGACAGGGCGCTATGGCTACACCTTC
TRBV19	.	.	TRBJ2-4	CASSIAGTKNIQYF	TGTGCCAGTAGTATAGCAGGGACCAAAAACATTCAGTACTTC
TRBV6-1	.	.	TRBJ2-3	CASSEGQGPDTQYF	TGTGCCAGCAGTGAAGGGCAGGGTCCAGATACGCAGTATTTT
TRBV3-1/TRBV3-2	.	.	TRBJ1-3	CASSQGPPGQTGNTIYF	TGTGCCAGCAGCCAAGGCCCACCAGGGCAAACTGGAAACACCATATATTTT
TRBV6-4	.	.	TRBJ1-2	CASSDPRYPQGFPGGYTF	TGTGCCAGCAGTGACCCCCGATATCCCCAGGGATTTCCAGGTGGCTACACCTTC